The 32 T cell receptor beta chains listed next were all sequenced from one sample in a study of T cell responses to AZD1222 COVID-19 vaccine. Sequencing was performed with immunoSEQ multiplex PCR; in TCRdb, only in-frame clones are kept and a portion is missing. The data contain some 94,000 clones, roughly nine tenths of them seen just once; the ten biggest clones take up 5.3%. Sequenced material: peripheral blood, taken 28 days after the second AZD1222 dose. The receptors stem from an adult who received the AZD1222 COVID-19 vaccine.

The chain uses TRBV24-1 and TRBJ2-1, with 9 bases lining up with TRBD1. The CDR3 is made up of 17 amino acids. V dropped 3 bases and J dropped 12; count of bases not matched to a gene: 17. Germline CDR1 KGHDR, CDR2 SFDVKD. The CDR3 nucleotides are TGTGCCACCAGTGATCCGCCGGGACAGGGCACCCATGGTGGGCAGTTCTTC. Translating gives CATSDPPGQGTHGGQFF.

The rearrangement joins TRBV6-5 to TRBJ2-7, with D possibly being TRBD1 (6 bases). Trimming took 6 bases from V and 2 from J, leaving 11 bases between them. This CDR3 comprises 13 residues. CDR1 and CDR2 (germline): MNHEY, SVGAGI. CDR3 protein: CASSQGQTYEQYV. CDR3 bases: TGTGCCAGCAGCCAAGGACAGACCTACGAGCAGTACGTC.

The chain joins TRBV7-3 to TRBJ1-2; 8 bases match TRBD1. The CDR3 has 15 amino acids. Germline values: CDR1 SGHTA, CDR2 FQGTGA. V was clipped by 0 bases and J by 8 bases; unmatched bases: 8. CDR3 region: CASSLTGQGEEGYTF. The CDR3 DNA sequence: TGTGCCAGCAGCTTAACCGGACAGGGAGAAGAGGGCTACACCTTC. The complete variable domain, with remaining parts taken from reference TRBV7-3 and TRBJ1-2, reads GAGVSQTPSNKVTEKGKYVELRCDPISGHTALYWYRQSLGQGPEFLIYFQGTGAADDSGLPNDRFFAVRPEGSVSTLKIQRTERGDSAVYLCASSLTGQGEEGYTFGSGTRLTVV.

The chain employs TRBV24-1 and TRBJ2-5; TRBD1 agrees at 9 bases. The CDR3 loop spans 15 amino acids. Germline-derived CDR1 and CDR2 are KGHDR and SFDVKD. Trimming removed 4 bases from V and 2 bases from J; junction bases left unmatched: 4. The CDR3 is CATSETGTGQETQYF. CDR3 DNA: TGTGCCACCAGTGAAACCGGGACAGGGCAAGAGACCCAGTACTTC.

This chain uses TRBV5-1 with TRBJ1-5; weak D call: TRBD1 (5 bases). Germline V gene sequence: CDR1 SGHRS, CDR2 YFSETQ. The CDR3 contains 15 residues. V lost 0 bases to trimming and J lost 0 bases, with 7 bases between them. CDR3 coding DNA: TGCGCCAGCAGCTTGGACGGGGCTAGCAATCAGCCCCAGCATTTT. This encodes CASSLDGASNQPQHF. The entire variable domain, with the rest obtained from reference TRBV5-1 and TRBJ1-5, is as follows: KAGVTQTPRYLIKTRGQQVTLSCSPISGHRSVSWYQQTPGQGLQFLFEYFSETQRNKGNFPGRFSGRQFSNSRSEMNVSTLELGDSALYLCASSLDGASNQPQHFGDGTRLSIL.

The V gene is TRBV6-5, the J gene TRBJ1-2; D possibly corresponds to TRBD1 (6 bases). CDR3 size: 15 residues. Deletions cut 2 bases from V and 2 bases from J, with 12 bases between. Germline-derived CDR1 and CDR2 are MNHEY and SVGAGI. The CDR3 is CASSYGGAANYGYTF. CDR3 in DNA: TGTGCCAGCAGTTACGGGGGGGCAGCGAACTATGGCTACACCTTC.

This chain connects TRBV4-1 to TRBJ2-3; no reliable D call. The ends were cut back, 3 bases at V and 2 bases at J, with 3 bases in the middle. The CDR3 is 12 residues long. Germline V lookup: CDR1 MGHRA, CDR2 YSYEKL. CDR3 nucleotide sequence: TGCGCCAGCAGCCAGGACACAGATACGCAGTATTTT. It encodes CASSQDTDTQYF.

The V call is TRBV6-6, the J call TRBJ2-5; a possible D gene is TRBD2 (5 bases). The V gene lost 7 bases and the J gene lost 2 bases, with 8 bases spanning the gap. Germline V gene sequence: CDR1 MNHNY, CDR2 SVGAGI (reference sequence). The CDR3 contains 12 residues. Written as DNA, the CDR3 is TGTGCCAGCACTAGCTTTCAAGAGACCCAGTACTTC. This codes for CASTSFQETQYF.

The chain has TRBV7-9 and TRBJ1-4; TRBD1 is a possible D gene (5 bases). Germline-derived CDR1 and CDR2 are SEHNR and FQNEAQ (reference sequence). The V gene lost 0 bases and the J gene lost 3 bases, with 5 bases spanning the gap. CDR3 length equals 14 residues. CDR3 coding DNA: TGTGCCAGCAGCTTAGCGACAGCTAATGAAAAACTGTTTTTT. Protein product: CASSLATANEKLFF.

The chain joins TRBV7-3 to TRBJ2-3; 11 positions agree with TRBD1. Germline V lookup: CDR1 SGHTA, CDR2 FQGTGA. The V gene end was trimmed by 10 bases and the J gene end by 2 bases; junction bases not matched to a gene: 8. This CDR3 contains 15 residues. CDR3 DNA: TGTGCCACCGGACAGGGGGCGATCAACACAGATACGCAGTATTTT. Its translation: CATGQGAINTDTQYF.

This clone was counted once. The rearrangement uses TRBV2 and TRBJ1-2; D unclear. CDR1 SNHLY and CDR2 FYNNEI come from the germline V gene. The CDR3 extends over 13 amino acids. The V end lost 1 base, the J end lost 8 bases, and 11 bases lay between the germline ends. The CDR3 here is CASSEGNYQGYTF. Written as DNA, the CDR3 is TGTGCCAGCAGTGAAGGGAATTACCAGGGCTACACCTTC.

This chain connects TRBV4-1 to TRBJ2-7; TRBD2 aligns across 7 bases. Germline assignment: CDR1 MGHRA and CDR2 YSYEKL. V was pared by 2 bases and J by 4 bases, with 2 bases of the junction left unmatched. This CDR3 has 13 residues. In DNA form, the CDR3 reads TGCGCCAGCAGCCAACTGCGGGGGTACGAGCAGTACGTC. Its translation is CASSQLRGYEQYV.

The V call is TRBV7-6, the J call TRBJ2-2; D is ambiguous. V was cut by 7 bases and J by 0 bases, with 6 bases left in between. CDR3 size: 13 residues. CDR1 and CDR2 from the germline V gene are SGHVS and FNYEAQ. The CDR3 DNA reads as TGTGCCAGCATTTGGCCGAACACCGGGGAGCTGTTTTTT. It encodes CASIWPNTGELFF.

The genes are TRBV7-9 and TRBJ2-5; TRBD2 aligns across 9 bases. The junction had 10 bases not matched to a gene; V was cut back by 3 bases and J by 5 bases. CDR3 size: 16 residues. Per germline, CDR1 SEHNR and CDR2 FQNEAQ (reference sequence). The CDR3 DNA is TGTGCCAGCAGCTTGGGGGAATCTAGCGGGGCGGAGACCCAGTACTTC. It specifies CASSLGESSGAETQYF.

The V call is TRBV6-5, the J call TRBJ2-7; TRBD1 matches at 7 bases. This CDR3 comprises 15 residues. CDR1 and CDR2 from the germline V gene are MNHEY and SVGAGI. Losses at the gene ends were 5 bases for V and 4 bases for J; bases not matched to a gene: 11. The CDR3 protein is CASSRILDRSYEQYV. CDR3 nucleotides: TGTGCCAGCAGTCGAATTCTGGACAGGTCTTACGAGCAGTACGTC.

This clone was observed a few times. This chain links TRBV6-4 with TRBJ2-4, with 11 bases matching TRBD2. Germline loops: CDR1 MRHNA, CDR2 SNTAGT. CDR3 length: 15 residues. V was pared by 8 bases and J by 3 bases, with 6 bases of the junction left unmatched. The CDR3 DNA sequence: TGTGCCAGCCGCACTAGCGGGGGTGGCAAAAACATTCAGTACTTC. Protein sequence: CASRTSGGGKNIQYF.

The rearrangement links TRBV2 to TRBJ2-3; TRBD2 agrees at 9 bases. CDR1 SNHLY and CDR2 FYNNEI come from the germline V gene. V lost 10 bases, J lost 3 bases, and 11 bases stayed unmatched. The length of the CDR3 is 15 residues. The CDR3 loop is CANSGGRSGTDTQYF. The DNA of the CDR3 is TGTGCCAATAGCGGGGGAAGATCGGGAACAGATACGCAGTATTTT.

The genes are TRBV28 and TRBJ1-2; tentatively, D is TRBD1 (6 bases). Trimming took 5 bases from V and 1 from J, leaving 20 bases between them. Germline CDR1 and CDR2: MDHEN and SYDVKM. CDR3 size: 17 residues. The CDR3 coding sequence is TGTGCCAGCAGTCCTACCAGGGGAGTCTTGTTTAACTATGGCTACACCTTC. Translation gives CASSPTRGVLFNYGYTF.

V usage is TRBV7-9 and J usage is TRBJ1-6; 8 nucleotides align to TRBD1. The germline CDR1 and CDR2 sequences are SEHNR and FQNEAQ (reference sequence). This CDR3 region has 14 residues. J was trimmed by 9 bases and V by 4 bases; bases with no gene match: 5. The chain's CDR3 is CASSSGQAFSPLHF. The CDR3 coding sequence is TGTGCCAGCAGCTCGGGACAGGCCTTTTCACCCCTCCACTTT.

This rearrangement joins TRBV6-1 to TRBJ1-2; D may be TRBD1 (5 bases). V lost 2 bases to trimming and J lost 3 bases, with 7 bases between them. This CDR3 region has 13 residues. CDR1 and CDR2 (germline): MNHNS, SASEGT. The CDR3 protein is CASSETGYYGYTF. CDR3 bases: TGTGCCAGCAGTGAAACAGGTTACTATGGCTACACCTTC.

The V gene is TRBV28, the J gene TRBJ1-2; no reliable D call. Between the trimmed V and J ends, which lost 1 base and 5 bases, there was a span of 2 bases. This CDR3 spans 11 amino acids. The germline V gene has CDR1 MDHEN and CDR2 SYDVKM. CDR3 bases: TGTGCCAGCAGTTTATCTTATGGCTACACCTTC. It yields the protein CASSLSYGYTF.

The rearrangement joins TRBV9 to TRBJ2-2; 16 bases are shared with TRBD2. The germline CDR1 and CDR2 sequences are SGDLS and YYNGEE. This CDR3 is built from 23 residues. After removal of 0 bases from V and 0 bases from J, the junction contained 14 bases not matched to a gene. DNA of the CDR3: TGTGCCAGCAGCGTAGCGGGACTAGCGGGGGGGCGGGTGGACCCCGCGAACACCGGGGAGCTGTTTTTT. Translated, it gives CASSVAGLAGGRVDPANTGELFF.

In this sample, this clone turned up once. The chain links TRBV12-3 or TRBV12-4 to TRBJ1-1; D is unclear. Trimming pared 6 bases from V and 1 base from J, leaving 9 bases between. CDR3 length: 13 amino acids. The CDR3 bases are TGTGCCAGCAGATCCCGTGAGAACACTGAAGCTTTCTTT. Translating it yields CASRSRENTEAFF.

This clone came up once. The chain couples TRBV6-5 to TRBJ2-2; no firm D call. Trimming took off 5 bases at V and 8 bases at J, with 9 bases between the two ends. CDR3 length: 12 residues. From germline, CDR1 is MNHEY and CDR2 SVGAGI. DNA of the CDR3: TGTGCCAGCAGTCTATCGTCTGGGGAGCTGTTTTTT. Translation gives CASSLSSGELFF.

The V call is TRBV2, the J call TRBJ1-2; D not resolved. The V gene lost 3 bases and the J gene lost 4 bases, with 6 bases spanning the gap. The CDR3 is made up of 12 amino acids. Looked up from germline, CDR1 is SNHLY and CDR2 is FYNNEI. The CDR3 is CASSDAFYGYTF. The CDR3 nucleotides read TGTGCCAGCAGTGACGCCTTCTATGGCTACACCTTC.

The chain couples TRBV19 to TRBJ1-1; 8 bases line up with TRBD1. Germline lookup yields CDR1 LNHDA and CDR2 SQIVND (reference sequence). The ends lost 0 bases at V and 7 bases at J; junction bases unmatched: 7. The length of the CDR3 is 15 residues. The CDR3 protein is CASSIDAGGLGEAFF. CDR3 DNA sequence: TGTGCCAGTAGTATAGATGCAGGGGGCCTCGGTGAAGCTTTCTTT.

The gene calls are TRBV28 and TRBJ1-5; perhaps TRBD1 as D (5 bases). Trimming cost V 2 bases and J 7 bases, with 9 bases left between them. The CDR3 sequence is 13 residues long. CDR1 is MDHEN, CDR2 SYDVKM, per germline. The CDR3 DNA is TGTGCCAGCAGTTTACAACAGGCCCAGCCCCAGCATTTT. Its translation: CASSLQQAQPQHF. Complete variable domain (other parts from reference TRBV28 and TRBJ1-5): DVKVTQSSRYLVKRTGEKVFLECVQDMDHENMFWYRQDPGLGLRLIYFSYDVKMKEKGDIPEGYSVSREKKERFSLILESASTNQTSMYLCASSLQQAQPQHFGDGTRLSIL.

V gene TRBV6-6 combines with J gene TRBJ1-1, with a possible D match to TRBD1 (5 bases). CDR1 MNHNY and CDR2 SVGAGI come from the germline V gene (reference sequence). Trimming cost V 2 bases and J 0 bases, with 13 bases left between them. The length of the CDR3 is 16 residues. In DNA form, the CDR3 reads TGTGCCAGCAGTTACCCAGACAGCCGCCTGAACACTGAAGCTTTCTTT. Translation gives CASSYPDSRLNTEAFF.

The CDR3 region has the DNA TGTGCCAGCAGTTACATGTCTGCCTCCTATAATTCACCCCTCCACTTT. This encodes CASSYMSASYNSPLHF. The rearrangement links TRBV6-5 to TRBJ1-6; the D is unclear. V shed 2 bases and J shed 0 bases, with 8 bases lying between them. Germline V gene lookup returns CDR1 MNHEY and CDR2 SVGAGI. This CDR3 is 16 amino acids long.

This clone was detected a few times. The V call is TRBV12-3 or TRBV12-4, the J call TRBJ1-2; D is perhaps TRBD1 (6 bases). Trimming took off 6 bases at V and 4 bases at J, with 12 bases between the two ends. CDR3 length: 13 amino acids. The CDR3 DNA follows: TGTGCCAGCAGCACAGGGTATAGCTATGGCTACACCTTC. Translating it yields CASSTGYSYGYTF.

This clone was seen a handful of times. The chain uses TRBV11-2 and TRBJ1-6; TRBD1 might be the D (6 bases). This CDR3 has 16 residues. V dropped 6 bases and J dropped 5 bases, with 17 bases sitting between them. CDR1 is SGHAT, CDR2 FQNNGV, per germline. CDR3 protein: CASSSLLDSNNSPLHF. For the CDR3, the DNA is TGTGCCAGCAGTTCTCTTCTGGACAGTAATAATTCACCCCTCCACTTT.

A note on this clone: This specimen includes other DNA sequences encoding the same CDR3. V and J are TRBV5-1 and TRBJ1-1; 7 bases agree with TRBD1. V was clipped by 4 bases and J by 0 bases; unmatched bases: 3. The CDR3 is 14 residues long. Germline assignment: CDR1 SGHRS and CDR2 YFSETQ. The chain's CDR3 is CASSLGTVNTEAFF. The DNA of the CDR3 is TGCGCCAGCAGCCTCGGGACAGTGAACACTGAAGCTTTCTTT.